Below, 27 T cell receptor beta chains from the same sample are listed, as sequenced in a study of identical twins. TCRdb recomputed calls from the 5' RACE reads with MiXCR, one row per CDR3 protein. The sample shows about 920,000 distinct CDR3 sequences, about 12% of them seen only once. The sample was also linked to a second study, of yellow fever vaccine responses in identical twins.

Sequenced sample: PBMCs. These receptor sequences come from a woman in her late teens or twenties in good health.

This clonotype was recorded a few times. The chain carries TRBV4-1 and TRBJ2-1; D tentatively reads TRBD1 or TRBD2 (5 bases each). Between the trimmed V and J ends, which lost 4 bases and 4 bases, there was a span of 20 bases. In germline, CDR1 is MGHRA, CDR2 YSYEKL. The CDR3 extends over 17 amino acids. The CDR3 DNA is TGCGCCAGCAGCCCGAAAATTGGGGCAGCGGTTTACAATGAGCAGTTCTTC. Protein sequence: CASSPKIGAAVYNEQFF.

This clonotype showed up just a few times. The chain is built from TRBV7-8 and TRBJ2-7; maybe TRBD1 (5 bases). V shed 5 bases and J shed 2 bases, with 13 bases lying between them. Germline V gene data show CDR1 as SGHVS and CDR2 as FQNEAQ. This CDR3 is built from 14 residues. In DNA form, the CDR3 reads TGTGCCAGCAGCAACAGACTGGGGCCCTACGAGCAGTACTTC. Translation gives CASSNRLGPYEQYF.

The chain recombines TRBV18 with TRBJ1-2; perhaps TRBD1 as D (6 bases). The CDR3 extends over 14 amino acids. Trimming removed 4 bases from V and 2 bases from J, with 11 bases in between. Germline V gene data show CDR1 as KGHSH and CDR2 as LQKENI. Here the CDR3 reads CASSLTDRNYGYTF. The CDR3 coding sequence is TGTGCCAGCTCACTGACAGACAGGAACTATGGCTACACCTTC.

The chain employs TRBV29-1 and TRBJ1-4, with TRBD1 matching 8 bases. CDR1 and CDR2 (germline): SQVTM, ANQGSEA. The CDR3 extends over 14 amino acids. V lost 7 bases to trimming and J lost 6 bases; unmatched junction nucleotides: 10. For the CDR3, the DNA is TGCAGCGCCAAAGCCGGGACAGGAGATGAAAAACTGTTTTTT. Translating gives CSAKAGTGDEKLFF. Full variable domain (remainder filled in from reference TRBV29-1 and TRBJ1-4): SAVISQKPSRDICQRGTSLTIQCQVDSQVTMMFWYRQQPGQSLTLIATANQGSEATYESGFVIDKFPISRPNLTFSTLTVSNMSPEDSSIYLCSAKAGTGDEKLFFGSGTQLSVL.

This sequence joins TRBV5-1 and TRBJ2-3; 8 bases fit TRBD2. V shed 4 bases and J 1 base; nucleotides not matched to a gene: 8. The CDR3 spans 16 residues. Looked up from germline, CDR1 is SGHRS and CDR2 is YFSETQ. CDR3 in amino acids: CASSPGLVGGTDTQYF. The CDR3 DNA sequence: TGCGCCAGCAGCCCGGGACTAGTTGGGGGCACAGATACGCAGTATTTT.

The gene calls are TRBV25-1 and TRBJ1-2, with D perhaps TRBD1 (5 bases). V was clipped by 4 bases and J by 7 bases, with 16 bases between them. This CDR3 has 14 residues. The germline CDR1 and CDR2 sequences are MGHDK and SYGVNS. DNA of the CDR3: TGTGCCAGCAGTGCCCTAGAGGGGCAGGCTGGCTACACCTTC. Translating gives CASSALEGQAGYTF.

This clonotype showed up many times. The V gene is TRBV5-1, the J gene TRBJ2-7, with 15 positions matching TRBD2. Germline V CDR1 and CDR2: SGHRS, YFSETQ. The CDR3 runs 16 residues. V lost 4 bases, J lost 3 bases, and 5 bases stayed unmatched. CDR3 nucleotide sequence: TGCGCCAGCAGCAAGGGACTAGCGGGAGGATTCTACGAGCAGTACTTC. This encodes CASSKGLAGGFYEQYF.

In its sample, this clonotype was seen a few times. The chain carries TRBV2 and TRBJ2-3; 8 bases agree with TRBD1. The germline V gene encodes CDR1 SNHLY and CDR2 FYNNEI. CDR3 length: 14 residues. V trimming: 5 bases; J trimming: 7 bases; junction bases outside the gene matches: 8. The CDR3 here is CASSRGQGWNTQYF. In nucleotides, the CDR3 is TGTGCCAGCAGTCGAGGACAGGGATGGAATACGCAGTATTTT.

This clonotype was detected ten times or more. This chain connects TRBV12-3 or TRBV12-4 to TRBJ2-3; 8 bases are shared with TRBD1. The CDR3 consists of 21 residues. The trim removed 2 bases at V and 5 bases at J, leaving 24 bases unmatched. CDR3 sequence (DNA): TGTGCCAGCAGTTTAAGGTCCCCAAAGGGCTCGTCAGGGGGCGCGGTAGATACGCAGTATTTT. Its protein product is CASSLRSPKGSSGGAVDTQYF.

This clonotype was counted a few times. The chain couples TRBV11-2 to TRBJ2-5; the D gene is possibly TRBD1 (5 bases). Trimming cost V 2 bases and J 5 bases, with 12 bases left between them. CDR1 is SGHAT, CDR2 FQNNGV, per germline. The CDR3 covers 14 residues. The CDR3: CASSLSAGWETQYF. In nucleotides, the CDR3 is TGTGCCAGCAGCTTATCGGCAGGGTGGGAGACCCAGTACTTC. Looking up the rest from reference TRBV11-2 and TRBJ2-5 gives the full variable domain: EAGVAQSPRYKIIEKRQSVAFWCNPISGHATLYWYQQILGQGPKLLIQFQNNGVVDDSQLPKDRFSAERLKGVDSTLKIQPAKLEDSAVYLCASSLSAGWETQYFGPGTRLLVL.

There are many counts of this clonotype. The rearrangement uses TRBV7-9 and TRBJ1-2; possible D gene TRBD1, 6 bases. This CDR3 spans 13 amino acids. Germline V gives CDR1 SEHNR, CDR2 FQNEAQ (reference sequence). Trimming left V 3 bases short and J 3 bases short, with 8 bases between. CDR3 DNA sequence: TGTGCCAGCAGCTTGCAGGGGTACTATGGCTACACCTTC. It specifies CASSLQGYYGYTF. Looking up the rest from reference TRBV7-9 and TRBJ1-2 gives the full variable domain: DTGVSQNPRHKITKRGQNVTFRCDPISEHNRLYWYRQTLGQGPEFLTYFQNEAQLEKSRLLSDRFSAERPKGSFSTLEIQRTEQGDSAMYLCASSLQGYYGYTFGSGTRLTVV.

This clonotype appeared a few times. V is TRBV18 and J is TRBJ2-7; the match to TRBD2 covers 7 bases. This CDR3 has 17 residues. V gave up 0 bases and J gave up 3 bases; unmatched junction bases: 11. The germline CDR1 and CDR2 sequences are KGHSH and LQKENI. CDR3 in DNA: TGTGCCAGCTCACCACCGTGGGAGGGGAGGGCAAACTACGAGCAGTACTTC. This gives the protein CASSPPWEGRANYEQYF.

In its sample, this clonotype was seen a few times. The chain links TRBV15 to TRBJ2-7; possible D gene TRBD2, 6 bases. The V gene lost 3 bases and the J gene lost 0 bases, with 21 bases spanning the gap. This CDR3 is 18 amino acids long. Germline V CDR1 and CDR2: LNHNV, YYDKDF (reference sequence). The CDR3 here is CATSRGNSPTRSSYEQYF. CDR3 sequence (DNA): TGTGCCACCAGCAGGGGGAATTCACCGACTAGGAGCTCCTACGAGCAGTACTTC. Complete variable domain (other parts from reference TRBV15 and TRBJ2-7): DAMVIQNPRYQVTQFGKPVTLSCSQTLNHNVMYWYQQKSSQAPKLLFHYYDKDFNNEADTPDNFQSRRPNTSFCFLDIRSPGLGDTAMYLCATSRGNSPTRSSYEQYFGPGTRLTVT.

The sample holds a few counts of this clonotype. This chain uses TRBV20-1 with TRBJ2-7; D perhaps matches TRBD1 (5 bases). Germline CDR1 DFQATT, CDR2 SNEGSKA (reference sequence). V lost 5 bases and J 0 bases, leaving 11 bases between the germline ends. The CDR3 spans 13 residues. Written as DNA, the CDR3 is TGCAGTGCTCATCTGACAGACTCCTACGAGCAGTACTTC. Its translation: CSAHLTDSYEQYF.

CDR3 residues: CASSPSGSAWNEQFF. The CDR3 DNA is TGTGCCAGCAGCCCTAGCGGGAGTGCTTGGAATGAGCAGTTCTTC. V usage is TRBV11-2 and J usage is TRBJ2-1; 10 bases line up with TRBD2. Trimming cost V 5 bases and J 7 bases; bases outside gene matches: 8. Germline V gene lookup returns CDR1 SGHAT and CDR2 FQNNGV. The CDR3 is 15 amino acids.

This clonotype has more than one count but fewer than ten. V usage is TRBV5-5 and J usage is TRBJ2-3; 9 bases map to TRBD2. V lost 0 bases and J lost 2; bases outside the gene matches: 7. The CDR3 spans 17 residues. CDR1 and CDR2 (germline): SGHKS, YYEKEE (reference sequence). As DNA, the CDR3 is TGTGCCAGCAGCTTGGGCGGGACTAGCCCCATCACAGATACGCAGTATTTT. Residues: CASSLGGTSPITDTQYF. Drawing the rest from reference TRBV5-5 and TRBJ2-3, the complete variable domain is DAGVTQSPTHLIKTRGQQVTLRCSPISGHKSVSWYQQVLGQGPQFIFQYYEKEERGRGNFPDRFSARQFPNYSSELNVNALLLGDSALYLCASSLGGTSPITDTQYFGPGTRLTVL.

This clonotype was recorded a few times. This chain uses TRBV25-1 with TRBJ2-1, with no clear D. This CDR3 has 12 amino acids. Deletions cut 4 bases from V and 7 bases from J, with 8 bases between. Germline values: CDR1 MGHDK, CDR2 SYGVNS. The CDR3 here is CASSGTRNEQFF. CDR3 in DNA: TGTGCCAGCAGTGGAACAAGGAATGAGCAGTTCTTC.

This clonotype was detected ten times or more. The chain combines TRBV20-1 with TRBJ2-1; D possibly uses TRBD1 or TRBD2 (6 bases each). V dropped 6 bases and J dropped 0 bases, with 12 bases sitting between them. Per germline, CDR1 DFQATT and CDR2 SNEGSKA (reference sequence). CDR3 length: 14 amino acids. The CDR3 bases are TGCAGTGCCAAACAGGGAGGCTCCTACAATGAGCAGTTCTTC. It yields the protein CSAKQGGSYNEQFF.

The gene calls are TRBV6-1 and TRBJ2-7, with 9 bases fitting TRBD2. This CDR3 region has 17 residues. Germline V lookup: CDR1 MNHNS, CDR2 SASEGT. The J segment lost 2 bases and the V segment lost 2 bases, leaving 10 bases of the junction unmatched. CDR3 nucleotides: TGTGCCAGCAGTGAATTATTTGTTGCTAGCGGGACCTACGAGCAGTACTTC. This codes for CASSELFVASGTYEQYF.

This clonotype was observed a few times. V gene TRBV4-1 combines with J gene TRBJ2-2; 9 nucleotides line up with TRBD2. From germline, CDR1 is MGHRA and CDR2 YSYEKL. The CDR3 length is 18 residues. Losses at the gene ends were 1 base for V and 1 base for J; bases not matched to a gene: 7. For the CDR3, the DNA is TGCGCCAGCAGCCAAGTTAGCGGGGGTCCCGAGAACACCGGGGAGCTGTTTTTT. It yields the protein CASSQVSGGPENTGELFF.

The V gene is TRBV27, the J gene TRBJ2-1; TRBD1 is a possible D gene (6 bases). Germline CDR1 MNHEY, CDR2 SMNVEV (reference sequence). This CDR3 region has 15 residues. V was clipped by 2 bases and J by 2 bases, with 10 bases between them. The CDR3 nucleotides read TGTGCCAGCAGTTTAACGGGACACCCCTACAATGAGCAGTTCTTC. Translating it yields CASSLTGHPYNEQFF.

This clonotype occurred a few times. The CDR3 region is CASILSGSGTGELFF. The DNA of the CDR3 is TGTGCCAGCATCCTTAGCGGGAGTGGCACCGGGGAGCTGTTTTTT. V and J are TRBV12-3 or TRBV12-4 and TRBJ2-2; TRBD2 aligns across 9 bases. CDR3 length: 15 amino acids. Germline trimming cut 7 bases from V and 4 bases from J; bases unmatched to any gene: 7.

V and J are TRBV12-3 or TRBV12-4 and TRBJ1-1; tentatively, D is TRBD1 (5 bases). V gave up 5 bases and J gave up 3 bases, with 13 bases separating them. This CDR3 has 14 residues. CDR3 amino acids: CASSMGRTHTEAFF. The CDR3 DNA follows: TGTGCCAGCAGTATGGGACGGACTCACACTGAAGCTTTCTTT.

This clonotype was found a few times. The CDR3 here is CSASSGGGLDEQYF. As DNA, the CDR3 is TGCAGTGCGTCTTCAGGCGGGGGGCTCGACGAGCAGTACTTC. The J gene is TRBJ2-7, the V gene TRBV20-1; 8 nucleotides align to TRBD2. The CDR3 length is 14 residues. The germline CDR1 and CDR2 sequences are DFQATT and SNEGSKA (reference sequence). Losses at the gene ends were 6 bases for V and 5 bases for J; bases not matched to a gene: 12.

This clonotype appeared a few times. V and J are TRBV15 and TRBJ2-3; no reliable D call. The V end lost 1 base, the J end lost 1 base, and 18 bases lay between the germline ends. The length of the CDR3 is 18 residues. Germline V gene sequence: CDR1 LNHNV, CDR2 YYDKDF (reference sequence). This chain's CDR3 is CATSRVLSGFGGTDTQYF. CDR3 DNA: TGTGCCACCAGCAGAGTCCTCTCGGGCTTTGGCGGCACAGATACGCAGTATTTT.

This clonotype was observed a handful of times. The V gene is TRBV20-1, the J gene TRBJ1-2; the match to TRBD1 covers 9 bases. The CDR3 runs 13 residues. Germline CDR1 and CDR2: DFQATT and SNEGSKA (reference sequence). The ends lost 6 bases at V and 7 bases at J; junction bases unmatched: 9. CDR3 nucleotides: TGCAGTGCCGTCCCGGGACAGGGAGGTGGCTACACCTTC. It yields the protein CSAVPGQGGGYTF.

This clonotype was detected only a few times. The gene calls are TRBV5-1 and TRBJ1-2, with 7 positions matching TRBD1. Per germline, CDR1 SGHRS and CDR2 YFSETQ. The CDR3 has 16 residues. V shed 7 bases and J 0 bases; nucleotides not matched to a gene: 12. The CDR3 sequence: CASRYNTGDTNYGYTF. CDR3 nucleotide sequence: TGCGCCAGCCGTTACAATACAGGGGACACTAACTATGGCTACACCTTC.